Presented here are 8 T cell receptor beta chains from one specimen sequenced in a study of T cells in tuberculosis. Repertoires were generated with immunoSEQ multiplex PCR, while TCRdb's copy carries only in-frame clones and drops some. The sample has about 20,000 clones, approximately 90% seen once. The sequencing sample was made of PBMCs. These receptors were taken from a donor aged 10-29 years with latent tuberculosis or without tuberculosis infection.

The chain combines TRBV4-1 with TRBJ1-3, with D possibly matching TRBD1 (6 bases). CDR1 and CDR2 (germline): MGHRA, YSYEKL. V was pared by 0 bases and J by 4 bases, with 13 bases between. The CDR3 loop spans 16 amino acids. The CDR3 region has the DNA TGCGCCAGCAGCCAAGATCAGGGGACAAGCGGAAACACCATATATTTT. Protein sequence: CASSQDQGTSGNTIYF.

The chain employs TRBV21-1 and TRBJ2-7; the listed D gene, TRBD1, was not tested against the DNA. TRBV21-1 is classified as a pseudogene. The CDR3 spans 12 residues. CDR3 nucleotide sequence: TGTGCCAGCAGCGCAGGGGCCTACGAGCAGTACTTC. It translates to CASSAGAYEQYF.

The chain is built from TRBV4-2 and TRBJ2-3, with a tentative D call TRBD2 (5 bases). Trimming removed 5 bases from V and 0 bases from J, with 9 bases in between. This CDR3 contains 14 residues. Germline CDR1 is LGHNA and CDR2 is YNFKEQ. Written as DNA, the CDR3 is TGTGCCAGCAGCTCGAGGACTAGCACAGATACGCAGTATTTT. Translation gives CASSSRTSTDTQYF.

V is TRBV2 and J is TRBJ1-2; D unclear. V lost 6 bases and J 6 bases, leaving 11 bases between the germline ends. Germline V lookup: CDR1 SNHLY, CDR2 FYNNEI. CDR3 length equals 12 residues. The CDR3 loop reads CASRKVEDGYTF. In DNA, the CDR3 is TGTGCCAGCAGAAAGGTTGAGGATGGCTACACCTTC.

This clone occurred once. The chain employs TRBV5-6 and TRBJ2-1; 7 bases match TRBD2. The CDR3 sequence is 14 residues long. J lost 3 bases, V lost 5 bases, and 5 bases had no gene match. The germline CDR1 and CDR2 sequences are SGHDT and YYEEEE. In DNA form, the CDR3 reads TGTGCCAGCAGGGGGGAGGGGTTCTACAATGAGCAGTTCTTC. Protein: CASRGEGFYNEQFF.

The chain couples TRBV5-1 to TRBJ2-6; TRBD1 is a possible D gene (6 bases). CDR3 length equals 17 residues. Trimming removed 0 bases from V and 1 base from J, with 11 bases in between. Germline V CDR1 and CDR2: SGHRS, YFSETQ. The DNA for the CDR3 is TGCGCCAGCAGCTTGGGATACCAGGGGTCTGGGGCCAACGTCCTGACTTTC. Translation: CASSLGYQGSGANVLTF.

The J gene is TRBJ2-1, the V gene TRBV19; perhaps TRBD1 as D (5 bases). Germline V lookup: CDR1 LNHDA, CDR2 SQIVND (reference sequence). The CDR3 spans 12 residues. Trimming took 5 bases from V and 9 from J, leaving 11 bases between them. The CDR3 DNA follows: TGTGCCAGTAGTTCAGGGATCCCTGAGCAGTTCTTC. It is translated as CASSSGIPEQFF.

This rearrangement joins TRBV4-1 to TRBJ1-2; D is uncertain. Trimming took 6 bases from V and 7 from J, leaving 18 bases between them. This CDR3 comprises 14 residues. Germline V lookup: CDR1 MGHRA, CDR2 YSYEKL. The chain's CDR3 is CASRDVGRAGGYTF. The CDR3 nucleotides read TGCGCCAGCAGGGATGTAGGTCGGGCGGGTGGCTACACCTTC.